The 9 T cell receptor beta chains below were found in one sample sequenced in a study of T cell changes during pregnancy in multiple sclerosis. Assay: immunoSEQ multiplex PCR; the TCRdb copy retains only in-frame clones and omits some. Among about 40,000 clones listed, about 92% were seen once. This specimen was CD8+ T cells from peripheral blood mononuclear cells, taken in the first trimester of pregnancy. The receptors come from a female donor with multiple sclerosis, enrolled in a pregnancy study.

Only a few counts were recorded for this clone. The chain joins TRBV2 to TRBJ2-6; unclear D gene. Trimming shortened V by 3 bases and J by 8 bases, and 5 bases separated the two germline ends. The CDR3 sequence is 12 residues long. Germline V gene data show CDR1 as SNHLY and CDR2 as FYNNEI. As DNA, the CDR3 is TGTGCCAGCAGTGACAGGCCCAACGTCCTGACTTTC. The encoded protein is CASSDRPNVLTF.

The chain couples TRBV13 to TRBJ1-1; possible D gene TRBD1, 5 bases. Between the trimmed V and J ends, which lost 4 bases and 8 bases, there was a span of 17 bases. Germline CDR1 and CDR2: PRHDT and FYEKMQ (reference sequence). This CDR3 has 14 amino acids. The DNA for the CDR3 is TGTGCCAGCAGCTCGGGCCCCGGGGGTGAGGAAGCTTTCTTT. Its protein product is CASSSGPGGEEAFF.

This chain joins TRBV13 and TRBJ1-3; D uncertain. V lost 4 bases to trimming and J lost 8 bases, with 18 bases between them. Germline loops: CDR1 PRHDT, CDR2 FYEKMQ (reference sequence). This CDR3 spans 15 amino acids. The CDR3 DNA follows: TGTGCCAGCAGCTCCCAGGACGTCCTCGGGGACACCATATATTTT. Amino acid sequence: CASSSQDVLGDTIYF.

This clone came up a few times. The chain employs TRBV29-1 and TRBJ2-7; 9 bases map to TRBD1. The CDR3 is made up of 14 amino acids. Trimming at V came to 4 bases and at J to 0 bases, leaving 4 bases not matched to a gene. Germline V lookup: CDR1 SQVTM, CDR2 ANQGSEA. The CDR3 sequence is CSVGGTGSSYEQYF. Written as DNA, the CDR3 is TGCAGCGTTGGAGGGACAGGGTCCTCCTACGAGCAGTACTTC.

This chain uses TRBV27 with TRBJ2-1; 10 bases are a match to TRBD2. The CDR3 contains 17 residues. The V and J ends lost 4 bases and 4 bases, in that order; junction bases with no gene match: 10. Germline V lookup: CDR1 MNHEY, CDR2 SMNVEV (reference sequence). The CDR3 sequence: CASSSFQRGGPYNEQFF. The CDR3 DNA reads TGTGCCAGCAGTTCATTCCAGCGGGGGGGGCCATACAATGAGCAGTTCTTC.

This clone was seen only once. This chain links TRBV7-9 with TRBJ1-2, with a possible D match to TRBD1 (6 bases). Deletions cut 5 bases from V and 6 bases from J, with 13 bases between. From germline, CDR1 is SEHNR and CDR2 FQNEAQ (reference sequence). This CDR3 comprises 13 residues. The DNA of the CDR3 is TGTGCCAGCAGCCTATCACAGGGCGATGGCTACACCTTC. Translation gives CASSLSQGDGYTF.

The rearrangement uses TRBV27 and TRBJ2-7; D is possibly TRBD2 (5 bases). The CDR3 length is 13 residues. CDR1 and CDR2 (germline): MNHEY, SMNVEV (reference sequence). V lost 3 bases and J lost 2, with 8 bases in between. The CDR3 protein is CASSFGDTYEQYF. The DNA for the CDR3 is TGTGCCAGCAGTTTCGGGGATACCTACGAGCAGTACTTC.

As regards this clone: Other DNA sequences in this specimen translate into the identical CDR3. CDR3 residues: CASSELAGGQETQYF. In nucleotides, the CDR3 is TGTGCCAGCAGTGAACTAGCGGGGGGCCAAGAGACCCAGTACTTC. The chain combines TRBV6-1 with TRBJ2-5, with 11 bases fitting TRBD2. CDR1 is MNHNS, CDR2 SASEGT, per germline. V trimming: 2 bases; J trimming: 1 base; junction bases outside the gene matches: 0. The CDR3 spans 15 residues.

The chain employs TRBV4-2 and TRBJ2-3; 11 bases are shared with TRBD2. In germline, CDR1 is LGHNA, CDR2 YNFKEQ. The CDR3 consists of 17 residues. V gave up 1 base and J gave up 1 base; unmatched junction bases: 4. CDR3 sequence reads: CASSQVISGGGTDTQYF. The CDR3 bases are TGTGCCAGCAGCCAAGTTATTAGCGGGGGGGGCACAGATACGCAGTATTTT.